The 27 T cell receptor beta chains reported below all come from one sample, sequenced in a study of T cell clonality in common variable immunodeficiency. Some clones are missing from TCRdb's copy, which holds only in-frame ones; the method was immunoSEQ multiplex PCR. The sample gives 40,000 or so clones, none seen only once, and the top ten clones hold 3.5% to 4.5%. The material sequenced was peripheral blood mononuclear cells. These receptors were obtained from a person aged 18 to 75 in good health.

This clone was detected many times. The CDR3 sequence: CASSLPGVSGNTIYF. The sequenced part of the CDR3 DNA is TGTGCCAGCAGCTTGCCAGGTGTCTCTGGAAACACC. The V gene is TRBV5-4, the J gene TRBJ1-3, with unresolved D. The CDR3 end is not reached by the read, which stops 3 residues before it; the germline J gene fills it in. The CDR3 is 15 residues long. V was shortened by 1 base and J by 0 bases, with 8 bases between the two germline ends. CDR1 and CDR2 (germline): SGHNT, YYREEE (reference sequence).

This clone was recorded at least ten times. Sequencing ends 3 residues short of the CDR3 end; the germline J gene provides the rest. V gene TRBV6-1 combines with J gene TRBJ2-5, with D perhaps matching TRBD2 (6 bases). V dropped 4 bases and J dropped 5 bases, with 14 bases sitting between them. Germline assignment: CDR1 MNHNS and CDR2 SASEGT. This CDR3 has 14 residues. CDR3 region: CASSGGVAAETQYF. Incomplete CDR3 DNA: TGTGCCAGCAGTGGCGGGGTAGCGGCCGAGACC.

This clone showed up many times. With the read ending 3 residues before the CDR3 end, the germline J gene is used to fill in that end. V usage is TRBV7-9 and J usage is TRBJ2-1, with TRBD2 matching 11 bases. Germline trimming cut 9 bases from V and 4 bases from J; bases unmatched to any gene: 5. Germline V CDR1 and CDR2: SEHNR, FQNEAQ (reference sequence). The CDR3 totals 14 residues. The CDR3: CASVTSGGYNEQFF. The sequenced part of the CDR3 DNA is TGTGCCAGTGTTACTAGCGGGGGATACAATGAG.

This clone was counted ten times or more. The CDR3 goes on 3 residues after the read ends, and that part is filled in from the germline J gene. This chain connects TRBV20-1 to TRBJ1-1, with D uncertain. CDR3 size: 13 residues. Germline assignment: CDR1 DFQATT and CDR2 SNEGSKA (reference sequence). Between the trimmed V and J ends, which lost 3 bases and 1 base, there was a span of 9 bases. CDR3 DNA (partial): TGCAGTGCTAGCGCACTTCCGAACACTGAA. Its translation is CSASALPNTE. The CDR3 in its entirety is CSASALPNTEAFF.

This clone was picked up a small number of times. The CDR3 extends 3 residues past the end of the read, so its final part is completed from the germline J gene. The chain has TRBV7-9 and TRBJ2-3; 8 bases fit TRBD2. CDR1 and CDR2 from the germline V gene are SEHNR and FQNEAQ (reference sequence). The CDR3 runs to 14 residues. CDR3 sequence reads: CASSSRFSGNTQYF. CDR3 DNA, as far as it was read: TGTGCCAGCAGCTCCCGCTTTAGCGGGAACACG. Filled out from reference TRBV7-9 and TRBJ2-3, the complete variable domain reads DTGVSQNPRHKITKRGQNVTFRCDPISEHNRLYWYRQTLGQGPEFLTYFQNEAQLEKSRLLSDRFSAERPKGSFSTLEIQRTEQGDSAMYLCASSSRFSGNTQYFGPGTRLTVL.

At least ten counts were recorded for this clone. The read falls 3 residues short of the CDR3 end, and the missing part is taken from the germline J gene. The chain joins TRBV20-1 to TRBJ2-7; 7 bases fit TRBD2. J was trimmed by 6 bases and V by 1 base; bases with no gene match: 12. CDR1 and CDR2 from the germline V gene are DFQATT and SNEGSKA (reference sequence). The CDR3 runs to 15 residues. The CDR3 here is CSARGGFLSGVEQYF. The covered CDR3 bases are TGCAGTGCTAGAGGCGGCTTTTTGAGCGGGGTCGAG.

On this clone: The read ends 3 residues early relative to the CDR3; the germline J gene fills the gap. The genes are TRBV18 and TRBJ2-2; possible D gene TRBD1, 7 bases. This CDR3 contains 18 residues. CDR1 is KGHSH, CDR2 LQKENI, per germline. The CDR3 protein is CASSPLQGRPAGYEKLFF. The CDR3 bases that were read are TGTGCCAGCTCACCACTACAGGGGAGGCCGGCCGGATATGAAAAG.

Details on this clone: The CDR3 is cut off 3 residues early in the read; its end comes from the germline J gene. This sequence joins TRBV14 and TRBJ2-7; 12 nucleotides line up with TRBD2. Germline assignment: CDR1 SGHDN and CDR2 FVKESK. V lost 0 bases to trimming and J lost 6 bases; unmatched junction nucleotides: 9. The CDR3 length is 17 residues. The part of the CDR3 DNA that was read is TGTGCCAGCAGCCAAGATCACCTAGCGGGAGGGCGTCCCGAG. This codes for CASSQDHLAGGRPE. The full CDR3 is CASSQDHLAGGRPEQYF.

This clone was recorded at least ten times. The CDR3 end lies 3 residues beyond the end of the read and is filled in from the germline J gene. The rearrangement joins TRBV11-3 to TRBJ2-6; D gene unclear. The CDR3 covers 12 residues. V lost 5 bases and J 3 bases, leaving 2 bases between the germline ends. CDR1 is SGHNT and CDR2 is YENEEA in the germline V gene. CDR3 DNA (partial): TGTGCCAGCAGCCATGGGGCCAACGTC. Amino acid sequence: CASSHGANV. The entire CDR3 protein reads CASSHGANVLTF.

This clone has at least ten counts. The read stops 3 residues short of the end of the CDR3; the missing end is completed from the germline J gene. V is TRBV4-1 and J is TRBJ2-7; 9 bases map to TRBD1. The CDR3 runs 17 residues. Germline V CDR1 and CDR2: MGHRA, YSYEKL. Trimming cost V 1 base and J 2 bases; bases outside gene matches: 9. Partial CDR3 DNA: TGCGCCAGCAGCCAAGGGGACAGGGTAACCCTCACCTACGAG. It yields the protein CASSQGDRVTLTYE. The whole CDR3 is CASSQGDRVTLTYEQYF.

This clone came up many times. The read comes to an end 3 residues before the CDR3 does, leaving the germline J gene to fill in the end. The chain couples TRBV20-1 to TRBJ2-1, with TRBD1 matching over 10 bases. Germline values: CDR1 DFQATT, CDR2 SNEGSKA (reference sequence). The CDR3 extends over 12 amino acids. The junction had 1 base not matched to a gene; V was cut back by 4 bases and J by 7 bases. The CDR3 here is CSAMDRGNEQFF. The CDR3 bases that were read are TGCAGTGCTATGGACAGGGGGAATGAG.

This clone was observed at least ten times. The read stops 3 residues short of the end of the CDR3; the missing end is completed from the germline J gene. The chain recombines TRBV7-2 with TRBJ2-5, with D perhaps TRBD1 (5 bases). The V end lost 5 bases, the J end lost 5 bases, and 15 bases lay between the germline ends. In germline, CDR1 is SGHTA, CDR2 FQGNSA. CDR3 length: 14 amino acids. The CDR3 loop reads CASSGQGTGETQYF. The sequenced part of the CDR3 DNA is TGTGCCAGCAGCGGGCAGGGCACCGGGGAGACC.

This clone showed up many times. The read terminates 3 residues ahead of where the CDR3 ends, so the germline J gene completes it. The chain links TRBV13 to TRBJ2-5, with 12 bases matching TRBD2. The V segment lost 3 bases and the J segment 1 base; nucleotides outside the gene matches: 6. Looked up from germline, CDR1 is PRHDT and CDR2 is FYEKMQ (reference sequence). This CDR3 spans 17 amino acids. The CDR3 DNA, read in part, is TGTGCCAGCAGCTTTTCGGGACTAGCGGGTTCCCAAGAGACC. It yields the protein CASSFSGLAGSQET. The complete CDR3 reads CASSFSGLAGSQETQYF.

The CDR3 protein is CSARTSGRVNEQYF. CDR3 DNA, as far as it was read: TGCAGTGCCCGGACTAGCGGGAGGGTCAACGAG. V gene TRBV20-1 combines with J gene TRBJ2-7; 15 bases map to TRBD2. The read ends 3 residues before the CDR3 terminus; that terminus is restored from the germline J gene. The J segment lost 5 bases and the V segment lost 6 bases, leaving 5 bases of the junction unmatched. The CDR3 loop spans 14 amino acids. Germline lookup yields CDR1 DFQATT and CDR2 SNEGSKA (reference sequence).

This clone was detected ten times or more. The read ends 3 residues before the CDR3 terminus; that terminus is restored from the germline J gene. The chain uses TRBV28 and TRBJ2-3; TRBD1 matches at 11 bases. The V and J ends lost 5 bases and 2 bases, in that order; junction bases with no gene match: 3. Germline V lookup: CDR1 MDHEN, CDR2 SYDVKM. This CDR3 has 15 residues. The DNA read from the CDR3 is TGTGCCAGCAGTGGGACAGGGGGTTCCACAGATACG. It codes for CASSGTGGSTDT. The CDR3 in full is CASSGTGGSTDTQYF.

The sample holds a few counts of this clone. The CDR3 end lies 3 residues beyond the end of the read and is filled in from the germline J gene. The chain uses TRBV19 and TRBJ1-2; D might be TRBD1 (6 bases). The CDR3 has 12 residues. CDR1 is LNHDA and CDR2 is SQIVND in the germline V gene (reference sequence). CDR3 DNA (partial): TGTGCCAGTAGTCTGGAAGGGGGTACC. Translated, it gives CASSLEGGT. In full, the CDR3 reads CASSLEGGTYTF.

This clone was detected only a few times. The read gets to within 3 residues of the CDR3 end, and the germline J gene fills in the rest. The V gene is TRBV18, the J gene TRBJ2-2; D possibly corresponds to TRBD2 (5 bases). V was cut by 4 bases and J by 0 bases, with 12 bases left in between. CDR1 KGHSH and CDR2 LQKENI come from the germline V gene. The CDR3 is made up of 16 amino acids. CDR3 sequence reads: CASSRWTETNTGELFF. The covered CDR3 bases are TGTGCCAGCTCACGATGGACTGAGACGAACACCGGGGAG.

This clone was recorded at least ten times. The read gets to within 3 residues of the CDR3 end, and the germline J gene fills in the rest. The chain has TRBV9 and TRBJ2-5; perhaps TRBD1 as D (5 bases). Trimming shortened V by 0 bases and J by 4 bases, and 7 bases separated the two germline ends. The CDR3 runs 13 residues. CDR1 SGDLS and CDR2 YYNGEE come from the germline V gene. CDR3 DNA, as far as it was read: TGTGCCAGCAGCGTAGATCAGGGAGAGACC. This translates into CASSVDQGET. The entire CDR3 reads CASSVDQGETQYF.

This clone appeared many times. The sequence runs out 3 residues before the end of the CDR3; the remainder is reconstructed from the germline J gene. This chain joins TRBV20-1 and TRBJ2-7, with 9 bases fitting TRBD1. The V gene end was trimmed by 5 bases and the J gene end by 0 bases; junction bases not matched to a gene: 5. Germline V gene sequence: CDR1 DFQATT, CDR2 SNEGSKA (reference sequence). The CDR3 has 14 amino acids. The CDR3 DNA, read in part, is TGCAGTGCTCTTGACAGGGGGAGCTCCTACGAG. Its translation: CSALDRGSSYE. In full, the CDR3 reads CSALDRGSSYEQYF.

This clone was counted a few times. The sequenced fragment ends 3 residues before the CDR3 boundary, so the rest is inferred from the germline J gene. This chain uses TRBV25-1 with TRBJ2-5; a possible D gene is TRBD2 (6 bases). V gave up 7 bases and J gave up 5 bases, with 14 bases separating them. The CDR3 length is 13 residues. Germline lookup yields CDR1 MGHDK and CDR2 SYGVNS. The CDR3 here is CASNLPGDETQYF. The covered CDR3 bases are TGTGCCAGCAACTTACCGGGGGATGAGACC.

The DNA read from the CDR3 is TGTGCCAGCAGCCTGGGACAGGGAGGCGAG. This translates into CASSLGQGGE. The entire CDR3 sequence reads CASSLGQGGEQYF. The chain is built from TRBV11-3 and TRBJ2-7; 9 positions match TRBD1. The read terminates 3 residues before the CDR3 end, so the remaining end is supplied by the germline J gene. Germline loops: CDR1 SGHNT, CDR2 YENEEA. V was pared by 5 bases and J by 6 bases, with 5 bases of the junction left unmatched. The CDR3 consists of 13 residues.

This clone was observed a handful of times. The CDR3 protein is CASSPSATGTDQPQHF. The sequenced part of the CDR3 DNA is TGTGCCAGCTCACCATCCGCCACGGGTACTGATCAGCCC. V is TRBV18 and J is TRBJ1-5; D is ambiguous. The observed sequence ends 3 residues before the CDR3 terminus, with the missing tail filled in from the germline J gene. The CDR3 is made up of 16 amino acids. CDR1 is KGHSH and CDR2 is LQKENI in the germline V gene. Trimming removed 2 bases at V and 5 bases at J, with 16 bases between.

This clone was counted many times. Sequencing ends 3 residues short of the CDR3 end; the germline J gene provides the rest. This rearrangement joins TRBV2 to TRBJ2-2, with TRBD2 matching over 9 bases. Germline V CDR1 and CDR2: SNHLY, FYNNEI. The ends lost 1 base at V and 4 bases at J; junction bases unmatched: 7. The CDR3 length is 17 residues. CDR3 bases read: TGTGCCAGCAGTGAAGGGCTAGCGGGGACCGTCACCGGGGAG. It codes for CASSEGLAGTVTGE. The entire CDR3 protein is CASSEGLAGTVTGELFF. The whole variable domain, filled in from reference TRBV2 and TRBJ2-2, reads EPEVTQTPSHQVTQMGQEVILRCVPISNHLYFYWYRQILGQKVEFLVSFYNNEISEKSEIFDDQFSVERPDGSNFTLKIRSTKLEDSAMYFCASSEGLAGTVTGELFFGEGSRLTVL.

This clone was detected many times. Read data end 3 residues before the CDR3 end; the end is taken from the germline J gene. V gene TRBV30 combines with J gene TRBJ1-6, with TRBD1 as a possible D gene (6 bases). Germline CDR1 GTSNPN, CDR2 SVGIG (reference sequence). This CDR3 spans 13 amino acids. Trimming took 7 bases from V and 7 from J, leaving 14 bases between them. The CDR3: CASQRTANSPLHF. The CDR3 bases that were read are TGTGCCTCTCAAAGGACAGCAAATTCACCC.

This clone occurred a few times. The read gets to within 3 residues of the CDR3 end, and the germline J gene fills in the rest. The chain joins TRBV18 to TRBJ2-3, with 14 bases fitting TRBD2. This CDR3 is built from 18 residues. Germline V lookup: CDR1 KGHSH, CDR2 LQKENI. V trimming: 4 bases; J trimming: 4 bases; junction bases outside the gene matches: 10. The CDR3 DNA, read in part, is TGTGCCAGCTCACGGACCCCGGGACTAGCGGGGGACTCAGATACG. Translation: CASSRTPGLAGDSDT. The whole CDR3 region reads CASSRTPGLAGDSDTQYF.

This clone has a count of ten or more. The CDR3 loop reads CSAKTSGRGDTQYF. CDR3 bases read: TGCAGTGCTAAGACTAGCGGGAGGGGAGATACG. This chain joins TRBV20-1 and TRBJ2-3; the match to TRBD2 covers 14 bases. The read comes to an end 3 residues before the CDR3 does, leaving the germline J gene to fill in the end. Germline assignment: CDR1 DFQATT and CDR2 SNEGSKA (reference sequence). The CDR3 contains 14 residues. The junction had 2 bases not matched to a gene; V was cut back by 4 bases and J by 5 bases.

As regards this clone: Coverage ceases 3 residues before the CDR3 finishes, and the germline J gene fills in the end. This chain joins TRBV7-2 and TRBJ1-1, with D possibly matching TRBD1 (6 bases). The CDR3 length is 12 residues. Germline CDR1 SGHTA, CDR2 FQGNSA. Trimming pared 6 bases from V and 4 bases from J, leaving 9 bases between. CDR3 protein: CASSTGFTEAFF. The sequenced CDR3 bases are TGTGCCAGCAGTACAGGGTTCACTGAA.